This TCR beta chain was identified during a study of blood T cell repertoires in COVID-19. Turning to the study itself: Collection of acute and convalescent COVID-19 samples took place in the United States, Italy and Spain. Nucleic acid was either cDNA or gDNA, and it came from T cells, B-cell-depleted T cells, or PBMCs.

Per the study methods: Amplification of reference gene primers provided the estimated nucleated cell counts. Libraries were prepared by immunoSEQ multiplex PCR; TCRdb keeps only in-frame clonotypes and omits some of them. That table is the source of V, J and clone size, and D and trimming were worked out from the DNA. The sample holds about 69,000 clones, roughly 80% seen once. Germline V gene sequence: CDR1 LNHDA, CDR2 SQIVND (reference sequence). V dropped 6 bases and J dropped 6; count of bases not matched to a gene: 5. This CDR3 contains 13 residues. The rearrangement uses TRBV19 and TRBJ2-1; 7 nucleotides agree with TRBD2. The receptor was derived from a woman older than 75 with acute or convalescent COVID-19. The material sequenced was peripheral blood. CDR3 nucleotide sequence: TGTGCCAGTAGACCGACGGGGGGCAATGAGCAGTTCTTC. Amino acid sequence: CASRPTGGNEQFF.